This T cell receptor beta chain is from a study of T cell repertoires in cytomegalovirus infection. About the research overall: Evidence of both CMV infection and a matching HLA type came from public TCR beta signatures.

Study-wide results and limits: What dominated the ex vivo response were HLA-C-restricted CMV-specific TCR beta clonotypes.

The V gene's germline CDR1 is DFQATT and CDR2 SNEGSKA (reference sequence). The length of the CDR3 is 14 residues. The J segment lost 4 bases and the V segment lost 3 bases, leaving 5 bases of the junction unmatched. This clonotype has just one count. What it recognizes is unknown. Using its own MiXCR run on the reads, TCRdb lists one record per CDR3 protein. The sample holds fewer than 700,000 distinct CDR3 sequences, approximately 24% seen once. The sequenced sample was CD8+ T cells from PBMCs. This chain links TRBV20-1 with TRBJ2-1; 8 nucleotides agree with TRBD1. The clonotype was recovered from a human donor in good health (CMV status not recorded). Some clones in this sample may be carry-over from other donors' samples. The CDR3, as DNA: TGCAGTGCTAGGACAGGGGCCGGTTACAATGAGCAGTTCTTC. Translating it yields CSARTGAGYNEQFF.